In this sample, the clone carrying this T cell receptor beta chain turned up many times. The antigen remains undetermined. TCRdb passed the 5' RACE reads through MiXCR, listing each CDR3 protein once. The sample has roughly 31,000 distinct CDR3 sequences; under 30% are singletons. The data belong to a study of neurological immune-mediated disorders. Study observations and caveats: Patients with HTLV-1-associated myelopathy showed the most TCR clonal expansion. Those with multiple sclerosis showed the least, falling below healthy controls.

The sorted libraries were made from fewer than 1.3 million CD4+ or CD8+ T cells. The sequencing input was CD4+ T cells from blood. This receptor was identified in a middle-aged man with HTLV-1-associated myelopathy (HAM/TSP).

CDR3 protein: CATGGTGKPGQPQHF. The CDR3 DNA sequence: TGTGCCACCGGGGGGACAGGGAAGCCGGGACAGCCCCAGCATTTT. The chain combines TRBV24-1 with TRBJ1-5; 9 nucleotides align to TRBD1. The CDR3 totals 15 residues. CDR1 and CDR2 from the germline V gene are KGHDR and SFDVKD. J lost 7 bases, V lost 9 bases, and 12 bases had no gene match.